This T cell receptor beta chain originates from a study of blood T cells in healthy people across ages. V was pared by 5 bases and J by 2 bases, with 7 bases of the junction left unmatched. Per the germline V gene, CDR1 is DFQATT and CDR2 is SNEGSKA (reference sequence). The CDR3 contains 14 residues. Primed by a sample-barcoded 5' primer and a J-beta primer mix, a second PCR proceeded for about 6 to 11 cycles. Each cDNA molecule carried a tag from a template-switch adaptor that contained 12 random nucleotides. TCRdb used MiXCR to reprocess the 5' RACE reads, holding one entry per CDR3 protein. The table shows about 1.8 million distinct CDR3 sequences, with around 50% occurring only once. The study's findings and limits: While age rose, TCR beta diversity per million T cells dropped in a roughly linear way.

As concerns this clonotype: Antigen: not known.

The sequence was collected from a woman in her thirties or forties in good health. The chain links TRBV20-1 to TRBJ2-3; TRBD1 aligns across 7 bases. Sequencing used blood. Written as DNA, the CDR3 is TGCAGTGCTGACCGGGACAGCCACACAGATACGCAGTATTTT. Translation: CSADRDSHTDTQYF.